The rows below give T cell receptor beta chains drawn from one sample of a study of early T cells in non-severe SARS-CoV-2 infection. TCRdb re-called the 5' RACE reads with MiXCR, one entry per CDR3 protein. Of fewer than 85,000 distinct CDR3 sequences in the sample, 15% to 19% are singletons; the top ten hold roughly an eighth. The sample comprised whole blood. The receptors shown here come from an adult who was a healthcare worker with PCR-confirmed SARS-CoV-2 infection or an uninfected control (not recorded which). The CDR3 runs from the conserved cysteine through the conserved F or W. The order of the fields is clone size, J gene, D gene, V gene, CDR3 length, CDR3 protein, CDR3 DNA. A D gene is named only where the DNA matches it firmly. Clone size is stated in some rows and not others, as once, few, many or a class when expanded.

clone size: many
J gene: TRBJ1-2
D gene: -
V gene: TRBV29-1
CDR3 length: 15
CDR3 protein: CSVESPRTEAYGYTF
CDR3 DNA: TGCAGCGTTGAATCCCCCAGGACCGAAGCGTATGGCTACACCTTC

clone size: few
J gene: TRBJ2-2
D gene: TRBD1
V gene: TRBV11-2
CDR3 length: 17
CDR3 protein: CASTQGSGRGKPGELFF
CDR3 DNA: TGTGCCAGCACCCAAGGGTCAGGCAGGGGGAAACCCGGGGAGCTGTTTTTT

clone size: few
J gene: TRBJ2-5
D gene: TRBD2
V gene: TRBV7-2
CDR3 length: 18
CDR3 protein: CASSFSHAGGRAQETQYF
CDR3 DNA: TGTGCCAGCAGCTTTTCCCACGCGGGAGGGCGAGCCCAAGAGACCCAGTACTTC

clone size: -
J gene: TRBJ2-5
D gene: TRBD2
V gene: TRBV7-2
CDR3 length: 17
CDR3 protein: CASSFPGLAGGKETQYF
CDR3 DNA: TGTGCCAGCAGCTTCCCTGGACTAGCGGGAGGGAAAGAGACCCAGTACTTC

clone size: few
J gene: TRBJ1-3
D gene: -
V gene: TRBV6-5
CDR3 length: 18
CDR3 protein: CASSYSHPPGNSGNTIYF
CDR3 DNA: TGTGCCAGCAGTTACAGTCATCCGCCCGGGAACTCTGGAAACACCATATATTTT

clone size: few
J gene: TRBJ1-1
D gene: -
V gene: TRBV7-3
CDR3 length: 13
CDR3 protein: CASSLNSAGSAFF
CDR3 DNA: TGTGCCAGCAGCTTAAACTCGGCAGGGAGCGCTTTCTTT

clone size: -
J gene: TRBJ1-3
D gene: TRBD1
V gene: TRBV5-1
CDR3 length: 16
CDR3 protein: CASSLNRRGEGNTIYF
CDR3 DNA: TGCGCCAGCAGCTTAAACCGCAGGGGGGAAGGAAACACCATATATTTT

clone size: many
J gene: TRBJ2-1
D gene: TRBD2
V gene: TRBV5-1
CDR3 length: 15
CDR3 protein: CASSLAQRGFNEQFF
CDR3 DNA: TGCGCCAGCAGCTTGGCGCAGCGGGGGTTCAATGAGCAGTTCTTC

clone size: -
J gene: TRBJ2-1
D gene: -
V gene: TRBV7-3
CDR3 length: 16
CDR3 protein: CASSPQTRRPYNEQFF
CDR3 DNA: TGTGCCAGCAGCCCGCAGACCAGGAGGCCATACAATGAGCAGTTCTTC

clone size: few
J gene: TRBJ2-7
D gene: TRBD1
V gene: TRBV29-1
CDR3 length: 14
CDR3 protein: CSATIWTGGDEQYF
CDR3 DNA: TGCAGCGCAACCATCTGGACAGGCGGCGACGAGCAGTACTTC

clone size: -
J gene: TRBJ1-2
D gene: TRBD1
V gene: TRBV7-9
CDR3 length: 13
CDR3 protein: CASSPTGAEGYTF
CDR3 DNA: TGTGCCAGCAGCCCCACAGGGGCAGAAGGCTACACCTTC

clone size: few
J gene: TRBJ1-2
D gene: TRBD1
V gene: TRBV6-1
CDR3 length: 16
CDR3 protein: CASSGDRGFANYGYTF
CDR3 DNA: TGTGCCAGCAGTGGAGACAGGGGGTTTGCTAACTATGGCTACACCTTC

clone size: many
J gene: TRBJ1-6
D gene: -
V gene: TRBV6-4
CDR3 length: 15
CDR3 protein: CASSVEALYNSPLHF
CDR3 DNA: TGTGCCAGCAGTGTGGAGGCCTTGTATAATTCACCCCTCCACTTT